This T cell receptor (beta chain) was recovered during a study of CD8 T cells in ankylosing spondylitis. A quantitative 5'-RACE method, one with molecular barcodes, was used to make TCR beta libraries. TCRdb re-called the 5' RACE reads with MiXCR, one entry per CDR3 protein. The data show around 140,000 distinct CDR3 sequences, with under 20% seen just once and roughly a third held by the top ten. This clonotype occurred a few times. Its target is not known. Study-level results: Matched synovial fluid from ankylosing spondylitis patients was reported to be enriched for disease-linked clones. There was a TCR beta motif, made of eight highly homologous variants, that appeared characteristic of ankylosing spondylitis blood. Both synovial fluid and blood in reactive arthritis had previously been reported to carry some motif variants.

V was trimmed by 0 bases and J by 6 bases, leaving 8 bases between them. The CDR3 totals 13 residues. Germline CDR1 and CDR2: MGHRA and YSYEKL. J is TRBJ1-1 and V is TRBV4-1; D is unresolved. The sequence came from a male donor with ankylosing spondylitis. Material for sequencing was blood, either unsorted or a sorted T cell fraction (not recorded which). CDR3 nucleotide sequence: TGCGCCAGCAGCCAAGATAATCTTTCTGAAGCTTTCTTT. Its protein is CASSQDNLSEAFF.